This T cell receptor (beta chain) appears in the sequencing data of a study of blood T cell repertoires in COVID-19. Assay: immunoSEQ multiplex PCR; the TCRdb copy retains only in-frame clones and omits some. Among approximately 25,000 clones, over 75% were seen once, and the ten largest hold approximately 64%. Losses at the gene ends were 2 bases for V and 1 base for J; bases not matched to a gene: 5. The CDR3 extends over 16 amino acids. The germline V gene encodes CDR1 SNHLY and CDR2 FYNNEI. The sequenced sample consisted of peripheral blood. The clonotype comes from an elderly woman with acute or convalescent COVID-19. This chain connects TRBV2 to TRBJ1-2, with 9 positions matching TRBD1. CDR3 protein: CASSETGGKDNYGYTF. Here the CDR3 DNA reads TGTGCCAGCAGTGAAACAGGGGGCAAAGATAACTATGGCTACACCTTC.